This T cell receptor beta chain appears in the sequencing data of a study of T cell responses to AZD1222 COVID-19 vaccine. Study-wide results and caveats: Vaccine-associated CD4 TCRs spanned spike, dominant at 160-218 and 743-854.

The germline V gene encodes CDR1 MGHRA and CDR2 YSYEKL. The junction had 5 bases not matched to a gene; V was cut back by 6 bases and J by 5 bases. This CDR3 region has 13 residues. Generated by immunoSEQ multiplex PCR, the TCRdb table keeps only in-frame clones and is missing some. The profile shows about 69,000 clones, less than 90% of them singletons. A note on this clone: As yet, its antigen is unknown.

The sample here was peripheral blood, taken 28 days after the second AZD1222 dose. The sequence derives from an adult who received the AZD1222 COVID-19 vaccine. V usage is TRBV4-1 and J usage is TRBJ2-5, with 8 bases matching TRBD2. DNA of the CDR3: TGCGCCAGCAGTCCGGGGGGGCGGGAGACCCAGTACTTC. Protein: CASSPGGRETQYF.